This TCR beta chain was identified in a study of cytomegalovirus exposure and HLA in healthy donors. About the research overall: Among roughly 190 million T cells, an earlier analysis found roughly 120 million unique TCR beta sequences. Study-wide points: TCR beta sequences reportedly predicted the HLA-A and HLA-B alleles of most subjects accurately. Relative to the roughly 700-donor mean, N-insertions were reportedly fewer in an Asian-associated ancestry cluster in a later analysis.

PCR used 60 Vbeta primers and 13 Jbeta primers. Using immunoSEQ multiplex PCR, the repertoire was profiled, and TCRdb retains in-frame clones only, with some absent. The sample carries roughly 54,000 clones, around three quarters recorded once. CDR3 length equals 14 residues. Germline V gene sequence: CDR1 SEHNR, CDR2 FQNEAQ (reference sequence). The V gene lost 5 bases and the J gene lost 3 bases, with 14 bases spanning the gap. For this clone: Its antigen is not known.

Sequenced sample: PBMCs. This sequence was found in an older woman in good health and CMV-seropositive. The chain carries TRBV7-9 and TRBJ2-7, with a weak D call TRBD2 (6 bases). The CDR3 DNA sequence: TGTGCCAGCAGCCTCCGGGAGCTAGTCTACGAGCAGTACTTC. Protein sequence: CASSLRELVYEQYF.